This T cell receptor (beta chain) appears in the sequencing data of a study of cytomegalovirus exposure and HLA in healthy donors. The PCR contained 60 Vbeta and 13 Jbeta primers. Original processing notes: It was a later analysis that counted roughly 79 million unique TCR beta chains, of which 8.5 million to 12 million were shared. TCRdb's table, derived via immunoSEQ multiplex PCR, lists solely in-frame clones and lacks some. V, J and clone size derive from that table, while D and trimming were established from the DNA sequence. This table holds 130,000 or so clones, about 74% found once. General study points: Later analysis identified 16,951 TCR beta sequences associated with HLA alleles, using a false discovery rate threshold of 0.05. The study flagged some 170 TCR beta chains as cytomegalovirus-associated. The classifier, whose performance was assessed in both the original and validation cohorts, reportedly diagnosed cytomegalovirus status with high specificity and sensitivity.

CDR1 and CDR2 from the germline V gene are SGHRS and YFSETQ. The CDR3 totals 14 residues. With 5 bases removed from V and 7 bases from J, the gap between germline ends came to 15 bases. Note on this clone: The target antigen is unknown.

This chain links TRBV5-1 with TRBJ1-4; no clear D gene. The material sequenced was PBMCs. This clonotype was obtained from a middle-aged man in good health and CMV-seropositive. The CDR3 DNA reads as TGCGCCAGCAGGTCCAATATTGGAGGTGAAAAACTGTTTTTT. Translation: CASRSNIGGEKLFF.